The clone carrying this T cell receptor beta chain was counted ten times or more. Its antigen is unknown. These data belong to a study of T cells in Graves' hyperthyroidism and ophthalmopathy. The study's findings and limits: In blood, most of the thyroid clonotypes expanded above 0.001 were also present. A 13 V-J signature model discriminated ophthalmopathy versus stable hyperthyroidism. Onset of ophthalmopathy came a median roughly 6 months after the model predicted it.

TCR beta CDR3 region amplification was performed from RNA transcripts. The HTBI set primed first-round TCR CDR3 RT-PCR. TCRdb re-analysed the multiplex PCR reads in MiXCR, keeping a single row per CDR3 protein. The sample contains around 500,000 distinct CDR3 sequences, about 20% of which appear only once. The CDR3 sequence is 14 residues long. Germline CDR1 KGHDR, CDR2 SFDVKD. Trimming stripped 3 bases from V and 3 bases from J, with 8 bases between. The specimen was blood. The J gene is TRBJ1-5, the V gene TRBV24-1, with D unresolved. This TCR was recovered from a woman aged 70-85 years with Graves' ophthalmopathy. This CDR3 reads CATSDNGVNQPQHF. DNA of the CDR3: TGTGCCACCAGTGATAACGGGGTCAATCAGCCCCAGCATTTT.